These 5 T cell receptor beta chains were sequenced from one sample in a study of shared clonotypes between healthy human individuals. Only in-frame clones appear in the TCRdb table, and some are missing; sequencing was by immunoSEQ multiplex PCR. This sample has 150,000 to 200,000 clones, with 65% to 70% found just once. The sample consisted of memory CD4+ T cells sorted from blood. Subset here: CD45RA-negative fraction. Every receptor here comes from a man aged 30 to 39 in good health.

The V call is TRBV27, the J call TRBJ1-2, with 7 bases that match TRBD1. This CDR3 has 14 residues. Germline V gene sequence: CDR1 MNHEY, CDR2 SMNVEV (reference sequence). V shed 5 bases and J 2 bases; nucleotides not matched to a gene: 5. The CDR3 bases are TGTGCCAGCAGTCCGAACAGGGGCAACTATGGCTACACCTTC. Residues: CASSPNRGNYGYTF.

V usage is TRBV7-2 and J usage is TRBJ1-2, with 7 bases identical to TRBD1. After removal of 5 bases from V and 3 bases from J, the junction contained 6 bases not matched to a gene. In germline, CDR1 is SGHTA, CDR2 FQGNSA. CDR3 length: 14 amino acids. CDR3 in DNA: TGTGCCAGCAGCCCAGCTGACAGGGACTATGGCTACACCTTC. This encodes CASSPADRDYGYTF.

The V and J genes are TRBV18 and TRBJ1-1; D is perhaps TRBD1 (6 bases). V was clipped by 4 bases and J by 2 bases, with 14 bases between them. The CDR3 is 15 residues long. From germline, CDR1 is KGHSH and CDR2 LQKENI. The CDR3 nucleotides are TGTGCCAGCTCACAATACAGGGAGGGTAACACTGAAGCTTTCTTT. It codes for CASSQYREGNTEAFF.

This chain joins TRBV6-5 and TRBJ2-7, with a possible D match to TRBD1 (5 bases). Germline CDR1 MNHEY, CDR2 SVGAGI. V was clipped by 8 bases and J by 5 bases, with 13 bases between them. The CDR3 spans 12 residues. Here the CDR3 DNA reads TGTGCCAGCCAGGGTTCCCTCGACGAGCAGTACTTC. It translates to CASQGSLDEQYF.

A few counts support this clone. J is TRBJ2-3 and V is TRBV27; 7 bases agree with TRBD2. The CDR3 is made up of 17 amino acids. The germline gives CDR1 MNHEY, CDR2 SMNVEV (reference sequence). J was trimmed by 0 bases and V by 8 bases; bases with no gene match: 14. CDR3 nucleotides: TGTGCCAGCGCCAGAGCCGCTAGCGGAACTAGCACAGATACGCAGTATTTT. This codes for CASARAASGTSTDTQYF.